The present T cell receptor (beta chain) was sequenced within a study of blood T cell repertoires in COVID-19. The overall study: PBMCs, B-cell-depleted T cells, or T cells provided the cDNA or gDNA that made up the material.

All enrollees were about 18 to 89 years old and from approximately 24 US areas. Allocation to cohorts depended on clinical history reported by the participants. This table comes from immunoSEQ multiplex PCR, and its TCRdb copy is limited to in-frame clones, with some not included. The table records about 240,000 clones, around 85% of them present only once. The ends were cut back, 0 bases at V and 9 bases at J, with 19 bases in the middle. From germline, CDR1 is SGDLS and CDR2 YYNGEE. The CDR3 length is 16 residues. The V and J genes are TRBV9 and TRBJ2-1, with a tentative D call TRBD2 (6 bases). Sequences were obtained from PBMCs or T cells enriched from blood (not recorded which). The sequence derives from a middle-aged woman with acute COVID-19. DNA of the CDR3: TGTGCCAGCAGCGTAGCTACGGAGCGGGCAGGCGGTGAGCAGTTCTTC. Translation gives CASSVATERAGGEQFF.